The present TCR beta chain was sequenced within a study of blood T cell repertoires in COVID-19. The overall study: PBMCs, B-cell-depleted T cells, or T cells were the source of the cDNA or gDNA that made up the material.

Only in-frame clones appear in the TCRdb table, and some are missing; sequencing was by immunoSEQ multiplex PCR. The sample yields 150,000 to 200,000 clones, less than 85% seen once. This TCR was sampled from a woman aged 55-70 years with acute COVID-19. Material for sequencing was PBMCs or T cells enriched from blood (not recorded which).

This chain's CDR3 is CASSQSSPTDTQYF. The CDR3, as DNA: TGTGCCAGCTCCCAGTCCTCCCCCACAGATACGCAGTATTTT. This sequence joins TRBV18 and TRBJ2-3; D is unresolved. The V end was cut by 6 bases, the J end by 2 bases, with 12 bases between. Per the germline V gene, CDR1 is KGHSH and CDR2 is LQKENI. The CDR3 runs to 14 residues.